Sequencing of this TCR beta chain was carried out in a study of blood T cell repertoires in COVID-19. Germline lookup yields CDR1 KGHSH and CDR2 LQKENI. With 2 bases clipped from V and 1 base from J, the junction kept 4 bases outside the gene matches. CDR3 length: 17 residues. The method was immunoSEQ multiplex PCR; TCRdb's version includes in-frame clones alone and lacks a portion of them. The sample yields 200,000 to 250,000 clones, 84% seen once. Material: PBMCs or T cells enriched from blood (not recorded which). The V call is TRBV18, the J call TRBJ1-3; 11 positions match TRBD1. This sequence was found in a man aged 55 to 70 who had recovered from COVID-19. This CDR3 reads CASSPGQGARSGNTIYF. CDR3 coding DNA: TGTGCCAGCTCACCAGGACAGGGGGCGCGGTCTGGAAACACCATATATTTT.